Listed below are T cell receptor beta chains from one sample, sequenced in a study of blood T cell repertoires in COVID-19. The assay was immunoSEQ multiplex PCR, and TCRdb's table has in-frame clones only and misses some. This sample yields over 50,000 clones, of which approximately 73% are seen a single time; 6.4% belongs to the top ten. Sequenced material: peripheral blood. The receptor source for this set is a woman between 45 and 65 years old with active or convalescent COVID-19. CDR3s include the opening cysteine and the closing phenylalanine or tryptophan. The D gene is left open where the match is weak. Clone sizes are given selectively: once, few, many, or a class where the clone is expanded.

V gene	D gene	J gene	clone size	CDR3 protein	CDR3 DNA
TRBV7-9	-	TRBJ2-1	-	CASSPRNEQFF	TGTGCCAGCAGCCCCCGGAATGAGCAGTTCTTC
TRBV29-1	-	TRBJ2-5	-	CSVEVTGRGETQYF	TGCAGCGTTGAGGTGACAGGGCGGGGAGAGACCCAGTACTTC
TRBV6-5	-	TRBJ2-7	medium-sized	CASSYAAFYYEQYF	TGTGCCAGCAGTTACGCGGCGTTTTACTACGAGCAGTACTTC
TRBV5-4	TRBD2	TRBJ2-1	-	CATTGLAGLYNEQFF	TGTGCCACCACAGGACTAGCGGGGCTCTACAATGAGCAGTTCTTC
TRBV5-1	TRBD1	TRBJ1-1	-	CASSFFPGQGNTEAFF	TGCGCCAGCAGCTTCTTTCCCGGACAGGGGAACACTGAAGCTTTCTTT
TRBV5-4	TRBD1	TRBJ2-7	-	CASSFGQGRNEQYF	TGTGCCAGCAGCTTCGGACAGGGAAGGAACGAGCAGTACTTC
TRBV7-2	TRBD2	TRBJ2-2	few	CASSLRGLAGLGELFF	TGTGCCAGCAGCTTGAGGGGACTAGCGGGACTCGGGGAGCTGTTTTTT
TRBV19	TRBD1	TRBJ1-2	-	CASSLGQVETVGYTF	TGTGCCAGTAGTCTCGGACAGGTCGAGACAGTTGGCTACACCTTC
TRBV3-1/TRBV3-2	TRBD1	TRBJ1-1	-	CASSQQRDRAGEAFF	TGTGCCAGCAGCCAACAGAGGGACAGAGCGGGTGAAGCTTTCTTT
TRBV24-1	TRBD1	TRBJ2-2	-	CASAGAGGTGELFF	TGTGCCAGCGCCGGTGCAGGGGGCACCGGGGAGCTGTTTTTT
TRBV19	TRBD1	TRBJ1-5	once	CASSSLKGGGTGYNQPQHF	TGTGCCAGTAGTTCCCTAAAAGGGGGAGGGACAGGGTACAATCAGCCCCAGCATTTT
TRBV10-3	TRBD2	TRBJ2-1	-	CAISESRASGDYNEQFF	TGTGCCATCAGTGAGTCGAGGGCTAGCGGTGACTACAATGAGCAGTTCTTC
TRBV4-3	TRBD1	TRBJ2-5	-	CASSLEAGGETQYF	TGCGCCAGCAGCCTGGAAGCAGGGGGAGAGACCCAGTACTTC
TRBV2	-	TRBJ2-7	-	CASSVGMERGTEQYF	TGTGCCAGCAGTGTCGGTATGGAAAGGGGTACCGAGCAGTACTTC
TRBV7-2	-	TRBJ2-1	-	CASSDGTFSYNEQFF	TGTGCCAGCAGCGACGGGACTTTCTCCTACAATGAGCAGTTCTTC
TRBV18	TRBD1	TRBJ1-2	-	CASSTGTGTNYGYTF	TGTGCCAGCTCAACAGGGACAGGGACAAACTATGGCTACACCTTC
TRBV27	TRBD2	TRBJ2-7	-	CASSFQAGGPSYEQYF	TGTGCCAGCAGTTTCCAAGCGGGAGGCCCCTCCTACGAGCAGTACTTC
TRBV19	-	TRBJ1-1	-	CASSTTVNTEAFF	TGTGCCAGTAGTACGACAGTGAACACTGAAGCTTTCTTT
TRBV2	TRBD2	TRBJ2-5	-	CASSEPGGVQETQYF	TGTGCCAGCAGTGAACCGGGGGGGGTTCAAGAGACCCAGTACTTC
TRBV5-1	TRBD1	TRBJ2-2	-	CASSQDRQAGELFF	TGCGCCAGCAGCCAGGACAGGCAGGCCGGGGAGCTGTTTTTT
TRBV21-1	-	TRBJ2-6	-	CASSKVGRWWTGEPYSGANVLTF	TGTGCCAGCAGCAAAGTTGGACGTTGGTGGACAGGGGAACCCTACTCTGGGGCCAACGTCCTGACTTTC
TRBV7-9	TRBD2	TRBJ2-3	-	CASSLRAGGEDTQYF	TGTGCCAGCAGCTTACGAGCGGGAGGTGAAGATACGCAGTATTTT
TRBV6-1	-	TRBJ1-1	-	CASSEDKGAEAFF	TGTGCCAGCAGTGAAGACAAAGGGGCCGAAGCTTTCTTT
TRBV29-1	-	TRBJ1-3	-	CSVAPTRDSGNTIYF	TGCAGCGTTGCTCCCACCAGGGACTCTGGAAACACCATATATTTT
TRBV6-6	TRBD1	TRBJ2-7	-	CASRQGAYEQYF	TGTGCCAGCAGGCAGGGGGCCTACGAGCAGTACTTC
TRBV29-1	TRBD2	TRBJ2-5	-	CSVEGMGLAWKTQYF	TGCAGCGTTGAAGGCATGGGACTAGCGTGGAAGACCCAGTACTTC
TRBV5-6	-	TRBJ1-1	-	CASSLAGLPGGF	TGTGCCAGCAGCTTGGCCGGACTCCCCGGCGGGTTT
TRBV30	-	TRBJ1-1	few	CAWSLRWNTEAFF	TGTGCCTGGAGTTTGCGGTGGAACACTGAAGCTTTCTTT
TRBV7-2	-	TRBJ2-1	-	CASSPRSSYNEQFF	TGTGCCAGCAGCCCGCGAAGCTCCTACAATGAGCAGTTCTTC
TRBV2	-	TRBJ1-5	-	CASSEARRLQPQHF	TGTGCCAGCAGTGAAGCGCGGAGACTACAGCCCCAGCATTTT
TRBV2	-	TRBJ2-5	few	CASWEEGETQYF	TGTGCCAGCTGGGAGGAGGGCGAGACCCAGTACTTC
TRBV10-3	-	TRBJ1-2	-	CAISESDGGYGYTF	TGTGCCATCAGTGAGTCGGATGGAGGCTATGGCTACACCTTC
TRBV7-2	TRBD1	TRBJ2-5	-	CASSFDRGRGETQYF	TGTGCCAGCAGCTTCGACAGGGGGCGAGGGGAGACCCAGTACTTC
TRBV5-1	-	TRBJ2-1	-	CASSLARAGNNEQFF	TGCGCCAGCAGCTTGGCCCGGGCAGGGAACAATGAGCAGTTCTTC
TRBV5-1	TRBD1	TRBJ2-7	-	CASTPRQGYEQYF	TGCGCCAGCACTCCCAGACAGGGCTACGAGCAGTACTTC
TRBV7-9	TRBD1	TRBJ1-1	-	CASSIPGDRETEAFF	TGTGCCAGCAGCATCCCAGGGGACAGGGAAACTGAAGCTTTCTTT
TRBV20-1	-	TRBJ1-1	few	CSATGGSRAFF	TGCAGTGCTACCGGGGGTTCAAGAGCTTTCTTT
TRBV18	TRBD1	TRBJ1-1	-	CASRQGGNTEAFF	TGTGCCAGTAGACAGGGTGGGAACACTGAAGCTTTCTTT
TRBV28	TRBD1	TRBJ1-1	-	CASSLYPAGGMNTEAFF	TGTGCCAGCAGTTTATATCCGGCAGGGGGCATGAACACTGAAGCTTTCTTT
TRBV15	TRBD1	TRBJ1-5	-	CATSRGQWNQPQHF	TGTGCCACCAGCAGGGGACAGTGGAATCAGCCCCAGCATTTT
TRBV6-2/TRBV6-3	-	TRBJ2-1	-	CASSYSRDNEQFF	TGTGCCAGCAGTTACTCGCGGGACAATGAGCAGTTCTTC
TRBV30	TRBD2	TRBJ2-3	few	CAWGLAGHRRADTQYF	TGTGCCTGGGGACTAGCGGGCCATCGACGAGCAGATACGCAGTATTTT
TRBV7-2	-	TRBJ2-5	-	CASSSGRGEETQYF	TGTGCCAGCAGCTCGGGCAGGGGAGAAGAGACCCAGTACTTC
TRBV5-6	-	TRBJ2-6	-	CASSLIDSSGANVLTF	TGTGCCAGCAGCTTGATAGACAGCTCTGGGGCCAACGTCCTGACTTTC